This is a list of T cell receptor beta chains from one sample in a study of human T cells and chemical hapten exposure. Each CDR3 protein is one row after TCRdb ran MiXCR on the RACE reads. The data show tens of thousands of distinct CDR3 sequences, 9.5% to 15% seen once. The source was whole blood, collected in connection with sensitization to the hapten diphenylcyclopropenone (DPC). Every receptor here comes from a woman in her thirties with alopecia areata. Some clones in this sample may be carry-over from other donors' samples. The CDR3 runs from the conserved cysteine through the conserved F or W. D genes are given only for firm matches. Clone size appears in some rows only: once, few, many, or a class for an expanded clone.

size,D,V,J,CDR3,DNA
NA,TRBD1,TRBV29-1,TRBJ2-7,CSVSPLGQGDEQYF,TGCAGCGTTTCCCCGCTCGGCCAGGGGGACGAGCAGTACTTC
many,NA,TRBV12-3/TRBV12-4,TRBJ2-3,CASSLRLHPSTDTQYF,TGTGCCAGCAGTCTTCGACTGCACCCGAGCACAGATACGCAGTATTTT
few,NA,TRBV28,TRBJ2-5,CASSAAYETQYF,TGTGCCAGCAGTGCCGCTTATGAGACCCAGTACTTC
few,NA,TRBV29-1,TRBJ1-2,CSVLTVNGYTF,TGCAGCGTCTTGACAGTCAATGGCTACACCTTC
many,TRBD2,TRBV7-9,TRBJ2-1,CASSLATSGRRSGRDEQFF,TGTGCCAGCAGCTTAGCTACTAGCGGGAGACGTTCCGGTCGCGATGAGCAGTTCTTC
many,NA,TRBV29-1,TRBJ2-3,CSVDRNAPRTQYF,TGCAGCGTTGATCGGAATGCTCCCCGTACGCAGTATTTT
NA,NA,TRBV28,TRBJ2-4,CASNDGVIQYF,TGTGCCAGCAATGACGGGGTCATTCAGTACTTC
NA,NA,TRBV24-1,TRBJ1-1,CATSVPGNTEAFF,TGTGCCACCAGTGTACCGGGGAACACTGAAGCTTTCTTT
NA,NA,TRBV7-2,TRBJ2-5,CASSAGPKETQYF,TGTGCCAGCAGCGCGGGCCCGAAAGAGACCCAGTACTTC
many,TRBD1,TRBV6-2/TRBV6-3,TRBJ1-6,CASRMGTGVDSPLHF,TGTGCCAGCCGGATGGGGACAGGGGTGGATTCACCCCTCCACTTT
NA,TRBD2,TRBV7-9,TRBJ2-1,CASSRGTSGSAGEQFF,TGTGCCAGCAGCCGTGGGACTAGCGGGAGCGCGGGTGAGCAGTTCTTC
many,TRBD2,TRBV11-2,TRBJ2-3,CASSFSPGGPDTQYF,TGTGCCAGCAGCTTTAGTCCGGGAGGGCCAGATACGCAGTATTTT
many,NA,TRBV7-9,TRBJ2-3,CASSFLTGGDTQYF,TGTGCCAGCAGCTTCTTGACAGGCGGGGATACGCAGTATTTT
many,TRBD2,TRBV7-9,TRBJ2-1,CASSSQRGSSYNEQFF,TGTGCCAGCAGCTCCCAGCGGGGGAGCTCCTACAATGAGCAGTTCTTC
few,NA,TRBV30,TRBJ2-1,CAWSRDSGGQFF,TGTGCCTGGAGTCGGGACTCAGGGGGGCAGTTCTTC
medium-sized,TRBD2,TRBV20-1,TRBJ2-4,CSARRREGPQDIQYF,TGCAGTGCTAGACGCCGGGAGGGCCCTCAGGACATTCAGTACTTC
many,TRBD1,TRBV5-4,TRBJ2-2,CASSSPNDRDTGELFF,TGTGCCAGCAGCTCACCGAATGACAGGGACACCGGGGAGCTGTTTTTT
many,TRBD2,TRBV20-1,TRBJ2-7,CSARDARSGRAYEQYF,TGCAGTGCTAGAGATGCACGGAGCGGGAGGGCCTACGAGCAGTACTTC
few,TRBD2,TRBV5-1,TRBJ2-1,CASSPLGFSGASYNEQFF,TGCGCCAGCAGCCCCCTGGGATTTAGCGGGGCTTCCTACAATGAGCAGTTCTTC
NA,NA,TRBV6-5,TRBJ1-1,CASTGWRGKGSEAFF,TGTGCCAGCACCGGGTGGAGGGGTAAAGGTTCTGAAGCTTTCTTT
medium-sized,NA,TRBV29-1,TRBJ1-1,CSAGVATEAFF,TGCAGCGCCGGAGTTGCGACTGAAGCTTTCTTT
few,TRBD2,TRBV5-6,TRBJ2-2,CASSLGGRRTGELFF,TGTGCCAGCAGCTTGGGCGGGAGGAGGACCGGGGAGCTGTTTTTT
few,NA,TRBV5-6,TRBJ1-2,CASSLLGANGYTF,TGTGCCAGCAGCTTGTTGGGGGCAAATGGCTACACCTTC
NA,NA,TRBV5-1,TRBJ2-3,CASGLSGPEDTQYF,TGCGCCAGCGGCTTGAGCGGGCCTGAGGATACGCAGTATTTT
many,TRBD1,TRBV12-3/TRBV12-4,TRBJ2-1,CASRNRGVHEQFF,TGTGCCAGCAGGAACAGGGGGGTCCATGAGCAGTTCTTC
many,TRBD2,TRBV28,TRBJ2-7,CASSRASGGTYEQYF,TGTGCCAGCAGTAGGGCTAGCGGGGGGACCTACGAGCAGTACTTC
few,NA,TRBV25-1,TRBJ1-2,CASTGVRGYTF,TGTGCCAGCACGGGGGTGCGCGGCTACACCTTC
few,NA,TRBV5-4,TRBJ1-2,CASSLDGRLIQSYGYTF,TGTGCCAGCAGCTTGGATGGCAGGTTAATTCAGAGCTATGGCTACACCTTC
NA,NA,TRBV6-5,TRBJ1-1,CASRLTGRTNTEAFF,TGTGCCAGCAGGCTTACAGGGAGGACGAACACTGAAGCTTTCTTT
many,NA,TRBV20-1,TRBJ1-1,CSARHTSGVGAFF,TGCAGTGCTAGACACACATCAGGGGTTGGAGCTTTCTTT
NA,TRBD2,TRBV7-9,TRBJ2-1,CASSLVGTSGVTMGQFF,TGTGCCAGCAGCTTAGTAGGAACTAGCGGGGTTACAATGGGGCAGTTCTTC
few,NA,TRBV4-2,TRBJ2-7,CASSPRGGNSYEQYF,TGTGCCAGCAGCCCCAGGGGCGGGAACTCCTACGAGCAGTACTTC
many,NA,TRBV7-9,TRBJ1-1,CASSQPGSKTRAFF,TGTGCCAGCAGCCAACCGGGATCAAAGACTAGGGCTTTCTTT
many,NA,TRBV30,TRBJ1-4,CAWGETGPELFF,TGTGCCTGGGGTGAAACAGGGCCCGAACTGTTTTTT
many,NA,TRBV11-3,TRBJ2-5,CASSLGVGETQYF,TGTGCCAGCAGCTTAGGGGTCGGAGAGACCCAGTACTTC
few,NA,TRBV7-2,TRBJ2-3,CASSYYGNRGDTQYF,TGTGCCAGCAGCTACTACGGGAACCGCGGGGATACGCAGTATTTT
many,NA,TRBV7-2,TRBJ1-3,CASSAARGKSGNTIYF,TGTGCCAGCAGCGCAGCGCGGGGCAAGAGTGGAAACACCATATATTTT
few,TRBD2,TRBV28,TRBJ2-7,CASSGTRAYEQYF,TGTGCCAGCTCCGGGACTAGAGCCTACGAGCAGTACTTC
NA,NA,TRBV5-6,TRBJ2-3,CASSFEGLFTDTQYF,TGTGCCAGCAGCTTCGAGGGGCTTTTCACAGATACGCAGTATTTT
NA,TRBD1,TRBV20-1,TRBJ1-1,CSARDRGMTEAFF,TGCAGTGCTAGGGACAGGGGAATGACTGAAGCTTTCTTT
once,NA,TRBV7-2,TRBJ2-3,CASSREGDTQYF,TGTGCCAGCAGCCGAGAGGGGGATACGCAGTATTTT
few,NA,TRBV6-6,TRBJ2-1,CASSYSSGQPLRQFF,TGTGCCAGCAGTTACTCCTCGGGGCAGCCTCTCCGGCAGTTCTTC
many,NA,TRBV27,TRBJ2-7,CASSLLGLAYEQYF,TGTGCCAGCAGTTTGTTGGGCCTAGCCTACGAGCAGTACTTC
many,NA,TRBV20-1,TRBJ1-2,CSASSTSITGNGYTF,TGCAGTGCTAGCTCAACTAGTATTACAGGGAATGGCTACACCTTC